These 10 T cell receptor beta chains share one sample of origin, sequenced in a study of radiation and T cells in renal cell carcinoma. Here immunoSEQ multiplex PCR was the method, and the copy in TCRdb shows in-frame clones only, minus some. The data show approximately 10,000 clones, with 63% seen just once and around 15% held by the top ten. Treatment defined: 15 Gy SBRT to primary tumor, nephrectomy 4 weeks later. The specimen was tumor tissue, collected from a patient whose treatment included radiotherapy and nephrectomy. The receptors come from a woman aged 45-65 years with renal cell carcinoma.

This sequence joins TRBV7-2 and TRBJ2-5, with D hard to call. This CDR3 has 14 amino acids. The V gene's germline CDR1 is SGHTA and CDR2 FQGNSA. V dropped 3 bases and J dropped 5 bases, with 13 bases sitting between them. The CDR3 DNA follows: TGTGCCAGCAGCTTGGCCGGGCACCGGGAGACCCAGTACTTC. Protein: CASSLAGHRETQYF.

The rearrangement joins TRBV6-6 to TRBJ2-2, with a weak D call TRBD2 (5 bases). Germline V CDR1 and CDR2: MNHNY, SVGAGI (reference sequence). V lost 8 bases, J lost 7 bases, and 14 bases lay in between. This CDR3 is 13 amino acids long. The CDR3 coding sequence is TGTGCCAGCCGACTACGCCGTGGCGGGGAGCTGTTTTTT. Translated: CASRLRRGGELFF.

CDR3 sequence (DNA): TGTGCCAGCAGCTTAGGGGGGGCGACAGATACGCAGTATTTT. Residues: CASSLGGATDTQYF. The chain uses TRBV7-6 and TRBJ2-3; tentatively, D is TRBD1 or TRBD2 (6 bases each). The ends were cut back, 1 base at V and 3 bases at J, with 8 bases in the middle. Germline CDR1 is SGHVS and CDR2 is FNYEAQ. This CDR3 comprises 14 residues.

By share, this clone counts as medium-sized. This chain uses TRBV5-1 with TRBJ1-1, with TRBD1 matching over 8 bases. Trimming at V came to 3 bases and at J to 5 bases, leaving 6 bases not matched to a gene. The CDR3 extends over 14 amino acids. Germline V gene lookup returns CDR1 SGHRS and CDR2 YFSETQ. CDR3 sequence (DNA): TGCGCCAGCAGCTCCGGACAGGGCGGAACTGAAGCTTTCTTT. As protein: CASSSGQGGTEAFF.

By sample fraction, this clone is medium-sized. J is TRBJ1-5 and V is TRBV6-1, with a tentative D call TRBD1 (6 bases). CDR1 is MNHNS and CDR2 is SASEGT in the germline V gene. V was pared by 3 bases and J by 0 bases, with 12 bases between. CDR3 length: 16 residues. The CDR3 DNA follows: TGTGCCAGCAGTGAGCGAGGGGGGGCTAGCAATCAGCCCCAGCATTTT. This translates into CASSERGGASNQPQHF.

This clone was seen a single time. The chain couples TRBV7-8 to TRBJ2-7; TRBD1 agrees at 7 bases. V lost 5 bases, J lost 2 bases, and 3 bases stayed unmatched. Germline-derived CDR1 and CDR2 are SGHVS and FQNEAQ. The CDR3 covers 13 residues. The CDR3 protein is CASSIGTAYEQYF. CDR3 DNA: TGTGCCAGCAGCATTGGGACAGCCTACGAGCAGTACTTC.

This clone turned up a few times. CDR3 residues: CASSRAGTSGVDTQYF. The CDR3 bases are TGCGCCAGCAGCCGAGCTGGAACTAGCGGGGTCGATACGCAGTATTTT. The chain uses TRBV10-2 and TRBJ2-3; 10 bases are a match to TRBD2. Germline CDR1 WSHSY, CDR2 SAAADI. With 6 bases clipped from V and 6 bases from J, the junction kept 12 bases outside the gene matches. The CDR3 spans 16 residues.

This chain joins TRBV9 and TRBJ1-4, with D unclear. Trimming left V 4 bases short and J 8 bases short, with 12 bases between. CDR3 length equals 13 residues. Germline V lookup: CDR1 SGDLS, CDR2 YYNGEE. CDR3 nucleotides: TGTGCCAGCAGCAGGGCCCCGATGGAAAAACTGTTTTTT. It yields the protein CASSRAPMEKLFF.

The rearrangement joins TRBV7-9 to TRBJ2-7; 7 nucleotides agree with TRBD1. Germline CDR1 SEHNR, CDR2 FQNEAQ (reference sequence). V was clipped by 2 bases and J by 7 bases; unmatched bases: 8. There are 14 residues in the CDR3. The CDR3 DNA is TGTGCCAGCAGCTTATGGCAGGGGGTGGAGGAGCAGTACTTC. Its translation is CASSLWQGVEEQYF.

This clone was seen only once. The chain links TRBV19 to TRBJ2-3; the match to TRBD2 covers 12 bases. The CDR3 consists of 16 residues. Germline V gene data show CDR1 as LNHDA and CDR2 as SQIVND (reference sequence). J gave up 5 bases and V 10 bases, and 13 bases lay outside the gene matches. DNA for the CDR3: TGTGCCACCCGCCACTCTAGCGGGGGGGGGAGAGATACGCAGTATTTT. Protein product: CATRHSSGGGRDTQYF.